This is a list of T cell receptor beta chains from one sample in a study of beta chain features in type 1 diabetes. TCRdb's copy holds only in-frame clones and misses some; the assay was immunoSEQ multiplex PCR. This repertoire shows some 99,000 clones, under 40% found once; its top ten account for roughly 0.059%. Source material: stem cell memory CD4+ T cells from blood. These receptor sequences come from a woman aged 18-29 years in good health. CDR3s include the opening cysteine and the closing phenylalanine or tryptophan. Each record gives: clone size, V gene, J gene, D gene, CDR3 length, CDR3 DNA, CDR3 protein. The D gene is left open where the match is weak. Only some rows state a clone size, as once, few, many or a class for expanded clones.

abundance: .; v_gene: TRBV7-9; j_gene: TRBJ2-7; d_gene: .; len: 16; CDR3nt: TGTGCCAGCAGCTTTCACCGGACTATAACTCTAGGCGAGCAGTACTTC; CDR3aa: CASSFHRTITLGEQYF
abundance: .; v_gene: TRBV7-2; j_gene: TRBJ1-1; d_gene: .; len: 14; CDR3nt: TGTGCCAGCAGCTTAGGGAGGGGTGGGACTGAAGCTTTCTTT; CDR3aa: CASSLGRGGTEAFF
abundance: .; v_gene: TRBV6-5; j_gene: TRBJ1-2; d_gene: .; len: 13; CDR3nt: TGTGCCAGCAGTTACGGCCATTACTATGGCTACACCTTC; CDR3aa: CASSYGHYYGYTF
abundance: .; v_gene: TRBV30; j_gene: TRBJ1-1; d_gene: TRBD1; len: 14; CDR3nt: TGTGCCTGGAGCCTTACAGGGGCTAACACTGAAGCTTTCTTT; CDR3aa: CAWSLTGANTEAFF
abundance: .; v_gene: TRBV19; j_gene: TRBJ1-2; d_gene: TRBD1; len: 15; CDR3nt: TGTGCCAGTAGTCCTCGACAGGGAGTCTACTATGGCTACACCTTC; CDR3aa: CASSPRQGVYYGYTF
abundance: few; v_gene: TRBV21-1; j_gene: TRBJ2-3; d_gene: .; len: 16; CDR3nt: TGTGCCAGCCGAGAAGACGGCGGGAAGGTTCCAGATACGCAGTATTTT; CDR3aa: CASREDGGKVPDTQYF
abundance: few; v_gene: TRBV6-5; j_gene: TRBJ2-7; d_gene: TRBD2; len: 16; CDR3nt: TGTGCCAGCAGTTACCGGCTCGGGAGGGGGGACTACGAGCAGTACTTC; CDR3aa: CASSYRLGRGDYEQYF
abundance: .; v_gene: TRBV11-2; j_gene: TRBJ2-4; d_gene: .; len: 14; CDR3nt: TGTGCCAGCAGCTTAGCCAGGGATAAAAACATTCAGTACTTC; CDR3aa: CASSLARDKNIQYF
abundance: .; v_gene: TRBV9; j_gene: TRBJ2-1; d_gene: TRBD2; len: 15; CDR3nt: TGTGCCAGCAGCGTAATGGGACTAACATACAATGAGCAGTTCTTC; CDR3aa: CASSVMGLTYNEQFF
abundance: .; v_gene: TRBV11-2; j_gene: TRBJ2-3; d_gene: .; len: 15; CDR3nt: TGTGCCAGCAGCTCAGCTAGTGACGGCACAGATACGCAGTATTTT; CDR3aa: CASSSASDGTDTQYF
abundance: few; v_gene: TRBV7-9; j_gene: TRBJ1-3; d_gene: .; len: 13; CDR3nt: TGTGCCAGCACCCGGGGGTCTGGAAACACCATATATTTT; CDR3aa: CASTRGSGNTIYF
abundance: .; v_gene: TRBV29-1; j_gene: TRBJ1-4; d_gene: TRBD1; len: 15; CDR3nt: TGCAGCGTTGGGCCTGACAGGGCTTCAGCGGAAAAACTGTTTTTT; CDR3aa: CSVGPDRASAEKLFF
abundance: few; v_gene: TRBV7-8; j_gene: TRBJ1-1; d_gene: .; len: 14; CDR3nt: TGTGCCAGCAGCCCGATGGGCGCGAACACTGAAGCTTTCTTT; CDR3aa: CASSPMGANTEAFF
abundance: .; v_gene: TRBV4-3; j_gene: TRBJ2-7; d_gene: TRBD2; len: 18; CDR3nt: TGCGCCAGCAGCCAAGACACCCTCGGCGGGAGGGCCGACCACGAGCAGTACTTC; CDR3aa: CASSQDTLGGRADHEQYF
abundance: .; v_gene: TRBV5-4; j_gene: TRBJ2-4; d_gene: TRBD1; len: 16; CDR3nt: TGTGCCAGCAGCTTGGGGGGACAGGGCGGCAAAAACATTCAGTACTTC; CDR3aa: CASSLGGQGGKNIQYF